This TCR beta chain stems from a study of T cell responses to AZD1222 COVID-19 vaccine. Findings of the study overall: Repertoires were obtained only post-peak T cell response. Unmutated regions of variants are reportedly targeted by nearly half of spike-specific TCRs.

This clone turned up a few times. The antigen is undetermined. Sequencing was performed with immunoSEQ multiplex PCR; in TCRdb, only in-frame clones are kept and a portion is missing. The sample carries about 85,000 clones, about 90% recorded once. V was trimmed by 5 bases and J by 1 base, leaving 11 bases between them. Germline V gene lookup returns CDR1 SGHAT and CDR2 FQDESV (reference sequence). This CDR3 contains 14 residues. This receptor was taken from an adult in good health. The J gene is TRBJ1-1, the V gene TRBV11-1; D remains unclear. The starting material was peripheral blood, obtained on day 0 of AZD1222 vaccination. CDR3 protein: CASSPFTGNTEAFF. The CDR3 DNA reads as TGTGCCAGCAGCCCATTCACGGGGAACACTGAAGCTTTCTTT.